Listed here is a single TCR beta chain. The antigen remains unidentified. Sequencing used immunoSEQ multiplex PCR; TCRdb keeps in-frame clones, though not all of them. Of some 110,000 clones listed, about four fifths are singletons. This sample was included in a study of T cell responses to AZD1222 COVID-19 vaccine. Trimming cost V 2 bases and J 4 bases; bases outside gene matches: 8. The germline V gene has CDR1 LNHDA and CDR2 SQIVND (reference sequence). The CDR3 has 16 amino acids. Study-wide findings and caveats: Seropositive at baseline were only a handful of AZD1222 recipients.

This receptor was obtained from an adult in good health. This chain joins TRBV19 and TRBJ2-3, with 8 bases matching TRBD2. Sequencing used peripheral blood, obtained on day 0 of AZD1222 vaccination. The CDR3 bases are TGTGCCAGTAGTATAAGTACGGCGGGGGGTCCAGATACGCAGTATTTT. Its protein product is CASSISTAGGPDTQYF.